The clone carrying this T cell receptor beta chain was detected ten times or more. Antigen unknown. Libraries used 2 million unsorted PBMCs kept frozen in RNAlater. Each TCR transcript was tagged with a 10-nucleotide random UMI during 5'RACE. MiXCR, applied by TCRdb to the 5' RACE reads, yields one record per CDR3 protein. The sample lists approximately 36,000 distinct CDR3 sequences; approximately 14% were seen once. This entry is derived from a study of neurological immune-mediated disorders. Germline V gene sequence: CDR1 SGHTA, CDR2 FQGNSA. The CDR3 sequence is 17 residues long. Losses at the gene ends were 1 base for V and 2 bases for J; bases not matched to a gene: 8. Regarding the study as a whole: None of the CDR3 amino acid sequences of expanded clones were shared across subjects, and this suggested private repertoires in all groups. Multiple sclerosis, the disease with the least TCR clonal expansion, fell below healthy controls, whereas HTLV-1-associated myelopathy showed the most.

Sequences were obtained from PBMCs. The chain is built from TRBV7-2 and TRBJ2-7, with TRBD1 matching over 10 bases. The source is a woman between 50 and 59 years old with HTLV-1-associated myelopathy (HAM/TSP). CDR3 nucleotides: TGTGCCAGCAGCTTAGTTGGGGGGGACAGGGGCCCCTACGAGCAGTACTTC. As protein: CASSLVGGDRGPYEQYF.